The clone carrying this T cell receptor (beta chain) has ten or more counts. What it binds is not known. Sample time point: persistent/refractory GD, antithyroid drugs over 5 years with positive TRAb. Extracted PBMC RNA gave rise to the TCR library. Each of the patients was recruited from an endocrinology department situated in Xi'an, China. Peripheral blood, roughly 10 milliliters of it, was drawn into EDTA tubes. These data originate in a study of regulatory T cells in long-lasting Graves disease. Points from the study as a whole: When disease was persistent, TRBV28, TRBJ1-2 and TRBJ2-5 were the favored segments.

V dropped 3 bases and J dropped 0 bases, with 11 bases sitting between them. CDR1 and CDR2 (germline): DFQATT, SNEGSKA (reference sequence). The CDR3 length is 14 residues. The authors built TCR beta libraries using iRepertoire HTBI primers and Arm-PCR of CDR3 regions. TCRdb itself ran the multiplex PCR reads through MiXCR, one entry per CDR3 protein. The data show fewer than 400,000 distinct CDR3 sequences, roughly 21% seen once. Here the sequenced sample was peripheral blood mononuclear cells (PBMCs), taken when the disease was refractory, from a patient treated with antithyroid drugs. The clonotype was recovered from a female donor with Graves disease. V is TRBV20-1 and J is TRBJ1-2; a possible D gene is TRBD1 (6 bases). CDR3 coding DNA: TGCAGTGCTAGCCCCGGACAGACTAACTATGGCTACACCTTC. Its translation is CSASPGQTNYGYTF.